The 25 T cell receptor beta chains presented below share a single source sample, sequenced in a study of Graves' ophthalmopathy and Graves' hyperthyroidism. RNA transcripts provided the template for amplifying TCR beta CDR3 regions. HTBI primers were used in a first-round RT-PCR, which preceded a second-round multiplex PCR. TCRdb reprocessed the multiplex PCR reads with MiXCR, giving one entry per CDR3 protein. The repertoire holds some 390,000 distinct CDR3 sequences, with approximately 20% as singletons. Input material: peripheral blood. Receptors were obtained from a woman aged 18-29 years with Graves' ophthalmopathy.

This clonotype was detected many times. The rearrangement links TRBV11-1 to TRBJ1-1; 7 bases align to TRBD1. Trimming took 1 base from V and 0 from J; bases not matched to a gene: 8. The CDR3 length is 17 residues. Germline V gene sequence: CDR1 SGHAT, CDR2 FQDESV (reference sequence). CDR3 sequence: CASSLGGQTIMNTEAFF. In nucleotides, the CDR3 is TGTGCCAGCAGCTTAGGGGGACAGACTATCATGAACACTGAAGCTTTCTTT.

This clonotype was seen a handful of times. Because it lacks the conserved phenylalanine or tryptophan at the end, this CDR3 is likely a read error. The chain is built from TRBV28 and TRBJ2-5; D possibly corresponds to TRBD2 (5 bases). The CDR3 is 14 residues long. The ends were cut back, 3 bases at V and 7 bases at J, with 15 bases in the middle. CDR1 and CDR2 (germline): MDHEN, SYDVKM. CDR3 sequence: CASSFLARRGTQYL. The CDR3 coding sequence is TGTGCCAGCAGTTTTCTGGCCCGCCGGGGGACCCAGTACCTC.

CDR3: CASRVGVLQETQYF. Here the CDR3 DNA reads TGTGCCAGCAGAGTAGGGGTGCTCCAAGAGACCCAGTACTTC. The rearrangement uses TRBV2 and TRBJ2-5, with a weak D call TRBD1 (5 bases). The CDR3 spans 14 residues. Germline values: CDR1 SNHLY, CDR2 FYNNEI. V lost 6 bases and J 1 base, leaving 12 bases between the germline ends.

This clonotype was recorded at least ten times. The CDR3 protein is CAWQPIGPVLEQYF. In DNA, the CDR3 is TGTGCCTGGCAACCAATTGGACCGGTCCTCGAGCAGTACTTC. The chain employs TRBV30 and TRBJ2-7, with no clear D. The CDR3 totals 14 residues. Trimming took off 5 bases at V and 6 bases at J, with 20 bases between the two ends. Looked up from germline, CDR1 is GTSNPN and CDR2 is SVGIG (reference sequence).

This clonotype was detected ten times or more. V and J are TRBV19 and TRBJ2-3; 7 bases agree with TRBD2. Germline CDR1 is LNHDA and CDR2 is SQIVND (reference sequence). The CDR3 spans 16 residues. V shed 6 bases and J 0 bases; nucleotides not matched to a gene: 9. The CDR3 nucleotides read TGTGCCAGTAGCACTCAAGCGGGGTACAGCACAGATACGCAGTATTTT. Its translation is CASSTQAGYSTDTQYF.

This clonotype has ten or more counts. The chain is built from TRBV7-8 and TRBJ2-5, with D uncertain. V was clipped by 6 bases and J by 5 bases, with 10 bases between them. The V gene's germline CDR1 is SGHVS and CDR2 FQNEAQ. CDR3 length: 12 amino acids. The CDR3, as DNA: TGTGCCAGCAGTCGGATCGGTGAGACCCAGTACTTC. It yields the protein CASSRIGETQYF.

This clonotype has only a few counts. V is TRBV12-3 or TRBV12-4 and J is TRBJ2-4; maybe TRBD1 (6 bases). The CDR3 totals 14 residues. Trimming removed 7 bases at V and 1 base at J, with 11 bases between. DNA for the CDR3: TGTGCCAGCACTCTTCAGGGGGCCAAAAACATTCAGTACTTC. Translation gives CASTLQGAKNIQYF.

The CDR3 nucleotides are TGTGCCAGCAGTCCCCTGGCAGGGGGCGGGAAGACCCAGTACTTC. This gives the protein CASSPLAGGGKTQYF. The rearrangement joins TRBV6-1 to TRBJ2-5; 8 bases map to TRBD1. V trimming: 5 bases; J trimming: 6 bases; junction bases outside the gene matches: 11. The CDR3 totals 15 residues. Germline V CDR1 and CDR2: MNHNS, SASEGT.

This rearrangement joins TRBV6-4 to TRBJ2-7, with 10 positions matching TRBD1. The CDR3 is 21 residues long. J gave up 0 bases and V 5 bases, and 22 bases lay outside the gene matches. Germline V CDR1 and CDR2: MRHNA, SNTAGT. CDR3 loop: CASSRSLRQGAETLSSYEQYF. The DNA for the CDR3 is TGTGCCAGCAGTCGATCTCTGCGACAGGGGGCGGAGACTCTAAGCTCCTACGAGCAGTACTTC.

This clonotype was counted many times. The chain links TRBV6-2 or TRBV6-3 to TRBJ1-5; D unresolved. The CDR3 is 12 amino acids. V was shortened by 4 bases and J by 5 bases, with 6 bases between the two germline ends. Germline values: CDR1 MNHEY, CDR2 SVGEGT. The CDR3 DNA reads as TGTGCCAGCAGTTTCGGACATCAGCCCCAGCATTTT. Translated, it gives CASSFGHQPQHF.

Details on this clonotype: This clone may be a read error of a much larger clone one base away. The conserved phenylalanine or tryptophan is not found at the CDR3 terminus, so this likely reflects a read error. This chain links TRBV6-2 or TRBV6-3 with TRBJ2-7; TRBD2 might be the D (6 bases). CDR1 MNHEY and CDR2 SVGEGT come from the germline V gene. The CDR3 is 18 amino acids. V lost 3 bases, J lost 0 bases, and 21 bases lay in between. In DNA form, the CDR3 reads TGTGCCAGCAGTTATCACGCTCGACGGGGACTGAGCTCCTACGAGCAGTACCTC. Translating gives CASSYHARRGLSSYEQYL.

This clonotype was found many times. This sequence joins TRBV9 and TRBJ2-5, with TRBD2 matching over 13 bases. Germline trimming cut 3 bases from V and 4 bases from J; bases unmatched to any gene: 3. The CDR3 consists of 15 residues. Germline assignment: CDR1 SGDLS and CDR2 YYNGEE. The CDR3 DNA is TGTGCCAGCAGCGCCAGACTAGCGGGGGGAGAGACCCAGTACTTC. This sequence encodes CASSARLAGGETQYF.

V and J are TRBV12-3 or TRBV12-4 and TRBJ1-1, with D hard to call. Deletions cut 8 bases from V and 0 bases from J, with 7 bases between. There are 12 residues in the CDR3. The CDR3 nucleotides are TGTGCCAGCCAGTGGGTGAACACTGAAGCTTTCTTT. It translates to CASQWVNTEAFF.

This clonotype was recorded at least ten times. The CDR3, as DNA: TGTGCCAGCAGAACGGGACACCGAACCGAAGCTTTCTTT. This translates into CASRTGHRTEAFF. The chain couples TRBV28 to TRBJ1-1; D is perhaps TRBD1 (6 bases). This CDR3 contains 13 residues. Germline assignment: CDR1 MDHEN and CDR2 SYDVKM. Trimming pared 6 bases from V and 8 bases from J, leaving 16 bases between.

This clonotype was detected ten times or more. The rearrangement links TRBV19 to TRBJ1-1, with D possibly being TRBD1 (5 bases). The germline gives CDR1 LNHDA, CDR2 SQIVND (reference sequence). V shed 3 bases and J shed 1 base, with 18 bases lying between them. The CDR3 loop spans 17 amino acids. CDR3 bases: TGTGCCAGTAGTATGGGGCGGGGCGGGGTGAAGAACACTGAAGCTTTCTTT. It translates to CASSMGRGGVKNTEAFF.

This clonotype was seen at least ten times. The J gene is TRBJ1-5, the V gene TRBV7-6; possible D gene TRBD1, 5 bases. The CDR3 covers 15 residues. Trimming pared 5 bases from V and 7 bases from J, leaving 18 bases between. Germline values: CDR1 SGHVS, CDR2 FNYEAQ. CDR3 nucleotides: TGTGCCAGCAGCCCCCAGTTTGGGGGTGTCCAGCCCCAGCATTTT. It encodes CASSPQFGGVQPQHF.

This clonotype was seen many times. J is TRBJ1-1 and V is TRBV6-1, with D unclear. With 6 bases removed from V and 8 bases from J, the gap between germline ends came to 16 bases. Germline loops: CDR1 MNHNS, CDR2 SASEGT. This CDR3 has 13 residues. CDR3 DNA sequence: TGTGCCAGCAGAACGGTCGGTGCCAGGGAAGCTTTCTTT. Protein sequence: CASRTVGAREAFF.

This clonotype was picked up many times. V usage is TRBV10-3 and J usage is TRBJ2-7; possibly TRBD1 or TRBD2 for D (5 bases each). The germline V gene encodes CDR1 ENHRY and CDR2 SYGVKD. The V and J ends lost 10 bases and 1 base respectively, with 11 bases between them. CDR3 length: 12 amino acids. CDR3 sequence reads: CANGDLSYEQYF. CDR3 DNA: TGTGCCAACGGGGACCTGTCCTACGAGCAGTACTTC.

In this sample, this clonotype turned up many times. The rearrangement joins TRBV29-1 to TRBJ2-7; maybe TRBD1 (7 bases). Germline V lookup: CDR1 SQVTM, CDR2 ANQGSEA. The V gene lost 7 bases and the J gene lost 5 bases, with 15 bases spanning the gap. The CDR3 extends over 12 amino acids. The CDR3 region is CSAEGALDEQYF. CDR3 coding DNA: TGCAGCGCGGAGGGGGCTTTGGACGAGCAGTACTTC.

This clonotype has more than one count but fewer than ten. V and J are TRBV4-3 and TRBJ2-2; no firm D call. CDR3 length: 15 amino acids. V lost 0 bases to trimming and J lost 6 bases, with 11 bases between them. The germline CDR1 and CDR2 sequences are LGHNA and YSLEER. DNA for the CDR3: TGCGCCAGCAGCCAAGATAAATTGCGCGCCGGGGAGCTGTTTTTT. Encoded protein: CASSQDKLRAGELFF.

This clonotype was found many times. This chain's CDR3 is CASSLSGTGVANGAQYF. CDR3 bases: TGTGCCAGCAGTTTATCCGGGACAGGGGTAGCCAATGGTGCGCAGTACTTC. The rearrangement links TRBV28 to TRBJ2-7, with 10 bases identical to TRBD1. V gave up 1 base and J gave up 9 bases; unmatched junction bases: 15. The CDR3 extends over 17 amino acids. Germline V gives CDR1 MDHEN, CDR2 SYDVKM.

Ten or more counts support this clonotype. The chain combines TRBV20-1 with TRBJ2-2, with 11 bases fitting TRBD2. The V gene end was trimmed by 6 bases and the J gene end by 5 bases; junction bases not matched to a gene: 5. CDR3 length equals 14 residues. The germline V gene has CDR1 DFQATT and CDR2 SNEGSKA (reference sequence). The CDR3 here is CSAKGLADTGELFF. CDR3 bases: TGCAGTGCAAAGGGACTAGCGGATACCGGGGAGCTGTTTTTT.

This clonotype was counted many times. This chain connects TRBV30 to TRBJ2-5, with TRBD2 matching 12 bases. This CDR3 has 14 residues. Trimming removed 0 bases from V and 8 bases from J; junction bases left unmatched: 4. CDR1 and CDR2 from the germline V gene are GTSNPN and SVGIG (reference sequence). The CDR3 reads CAWSVLAGGATQYF. The CDR3, as DNA: TGTGCCTGGAGTGTACTAGCGGGAGGAGCAACCCAGTACTTC.

V is TRBV6-5 and J is TRBJ1-2, with 8 bases matching TRBD1. The CDR3 consists of 14 residues. V lost 4 bases, J lost 4 bases, and 5 bases stayed unmatched. From germline, CDR1 is MNHEY and CDR2 SVGAGI. CDR3 sequence: CASSFYDRGYGYTF. CDR3 bases: TGTGCCAGCAGTTTCTATGACAGGGGCTATGGCTACACCTTC.

The chain joins TRBV6-2 or TRBV6-3 to TRBJ1-1; 8 bases are a match to TRBD1. The CDR3 length is 14 residues. Germline values: CDR1 MNHEY, CDR2 SVGEGT. J lost 5 bases, V lost 2 bases, and 4 bases had no gene match. CDR3 in DNA: TGTGCCAGCAGTTACCAGGGGGCGAGTACTGAAGCTTTCTTT. It translates to CASSYQGASTEAFF.